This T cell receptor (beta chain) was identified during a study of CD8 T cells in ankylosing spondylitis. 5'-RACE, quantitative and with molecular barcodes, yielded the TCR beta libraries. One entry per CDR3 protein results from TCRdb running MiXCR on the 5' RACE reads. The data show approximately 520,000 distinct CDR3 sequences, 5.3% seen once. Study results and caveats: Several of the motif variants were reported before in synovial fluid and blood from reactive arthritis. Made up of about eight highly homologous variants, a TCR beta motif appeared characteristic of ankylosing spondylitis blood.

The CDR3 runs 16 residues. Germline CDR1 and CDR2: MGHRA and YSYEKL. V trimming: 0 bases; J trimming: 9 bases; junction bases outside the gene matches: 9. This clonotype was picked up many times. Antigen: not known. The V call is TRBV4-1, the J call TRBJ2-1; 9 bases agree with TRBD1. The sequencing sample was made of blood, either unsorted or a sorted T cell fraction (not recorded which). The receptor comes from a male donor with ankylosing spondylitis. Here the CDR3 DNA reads TGCGCCAGCAGCCAAGACCCCGGGACAGGGTACCGTGAGCAGTTCTTC. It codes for CASSQDPGTGYREQFF.